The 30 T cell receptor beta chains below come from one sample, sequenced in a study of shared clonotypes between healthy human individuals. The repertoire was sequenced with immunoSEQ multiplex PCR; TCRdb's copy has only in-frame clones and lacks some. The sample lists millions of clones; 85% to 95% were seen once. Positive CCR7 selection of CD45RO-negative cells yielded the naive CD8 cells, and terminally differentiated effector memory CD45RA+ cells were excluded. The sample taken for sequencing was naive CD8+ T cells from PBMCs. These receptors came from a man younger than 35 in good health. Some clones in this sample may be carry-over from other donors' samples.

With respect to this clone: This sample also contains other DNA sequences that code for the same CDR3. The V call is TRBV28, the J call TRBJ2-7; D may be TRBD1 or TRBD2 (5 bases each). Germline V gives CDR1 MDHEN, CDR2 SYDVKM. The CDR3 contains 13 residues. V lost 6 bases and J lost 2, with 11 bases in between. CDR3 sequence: CASRGRGTYEQYF. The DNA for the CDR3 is TGTGCCAGCAGAGGTCGGGGCACCTACGAGCAGTACTTC. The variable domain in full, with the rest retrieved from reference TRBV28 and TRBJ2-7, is DVKVTQSSRYLVKRTGEKVFLECVQDMDHENMFWYRQDPGLGLRLIYFSYDVKMKEKGDIPEGYSVSREKKERFSLILESASTNQTSMYLCASRGRGTYEQYFGPGTRLTVT.

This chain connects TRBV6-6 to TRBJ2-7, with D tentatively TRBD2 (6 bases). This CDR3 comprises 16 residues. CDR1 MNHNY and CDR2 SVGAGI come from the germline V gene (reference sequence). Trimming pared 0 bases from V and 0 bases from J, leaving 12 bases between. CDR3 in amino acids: CASSYSFSGNSYEQYF. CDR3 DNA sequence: TGTGCCAGCAGTTACTCGTTTAGCGGCAACTCCTACGAGCAGTACTTC.

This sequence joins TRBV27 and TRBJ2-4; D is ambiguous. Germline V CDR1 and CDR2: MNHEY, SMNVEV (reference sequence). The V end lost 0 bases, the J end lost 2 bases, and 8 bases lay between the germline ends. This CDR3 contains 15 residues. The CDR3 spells CASSLSVGPKNIQYF. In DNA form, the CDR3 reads TGTGCCAGCAGTTTATCAGTAGGGCCCAAAAACATTCAGTACTTC.

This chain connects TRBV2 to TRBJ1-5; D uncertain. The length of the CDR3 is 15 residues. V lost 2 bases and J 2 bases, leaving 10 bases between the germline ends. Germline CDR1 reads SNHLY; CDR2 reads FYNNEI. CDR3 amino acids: CASSESSVGNQPQHF. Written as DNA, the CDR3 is TGTGCCAGCAGTGAAAGCAGTGTGGGCAATCAGCCCCAGCATTTT.

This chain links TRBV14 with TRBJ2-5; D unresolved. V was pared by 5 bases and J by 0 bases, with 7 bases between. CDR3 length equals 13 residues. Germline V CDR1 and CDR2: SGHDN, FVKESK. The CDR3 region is CASSERYQETQYF. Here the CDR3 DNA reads TGTGCCAGCAGCGAGAGGTACCAAGAGACCCAGTACTTC.

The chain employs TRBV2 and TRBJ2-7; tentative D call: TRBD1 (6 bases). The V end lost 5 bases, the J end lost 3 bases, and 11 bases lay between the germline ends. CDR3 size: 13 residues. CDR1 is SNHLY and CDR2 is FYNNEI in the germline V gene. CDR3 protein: CASSLSGDYEQYF. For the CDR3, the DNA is TGTGCCAGCAGTCTGTCAGGGGACTACGAGCAGTACTTC.

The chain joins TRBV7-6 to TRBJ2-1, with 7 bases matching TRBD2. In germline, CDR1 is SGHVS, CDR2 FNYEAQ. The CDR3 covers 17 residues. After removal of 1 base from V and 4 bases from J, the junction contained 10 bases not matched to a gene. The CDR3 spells CASSLVRAGVVYNEQFF. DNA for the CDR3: TGTGCCAGCAGCTTAGTCCGGGCGGGAGTGGTGTACAATGAGCAGTTCTTC.

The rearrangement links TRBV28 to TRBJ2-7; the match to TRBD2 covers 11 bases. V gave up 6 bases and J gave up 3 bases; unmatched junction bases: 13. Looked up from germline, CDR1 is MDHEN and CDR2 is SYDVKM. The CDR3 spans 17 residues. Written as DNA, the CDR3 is TGTGCCAGCAGGGGAACTCTGGGACTAGCGGTAAACTACGAGCAGTACTTC. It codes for CASRGTLGLAVNYEQYF.

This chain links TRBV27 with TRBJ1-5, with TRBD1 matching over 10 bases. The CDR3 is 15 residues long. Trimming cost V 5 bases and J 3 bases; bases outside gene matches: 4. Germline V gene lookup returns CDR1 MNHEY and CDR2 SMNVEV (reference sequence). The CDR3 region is CASSTGTGANQPQHF. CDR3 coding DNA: TGTGCCAGCAGTACCGGGACAGGGGCCAATCAGCCCCAGCATTTT.

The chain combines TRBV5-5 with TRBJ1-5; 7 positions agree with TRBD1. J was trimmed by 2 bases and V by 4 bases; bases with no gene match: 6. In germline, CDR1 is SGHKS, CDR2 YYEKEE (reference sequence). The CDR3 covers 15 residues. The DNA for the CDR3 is TGTGCCAGCAGCCAACAGGGGACCCGCAATCAGCCCCAGCATTTT. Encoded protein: CASSQQGTRNQPQHF.

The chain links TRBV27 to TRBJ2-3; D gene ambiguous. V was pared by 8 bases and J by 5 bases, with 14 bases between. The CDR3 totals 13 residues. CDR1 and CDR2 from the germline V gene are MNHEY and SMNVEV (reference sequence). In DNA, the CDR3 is TGTGCCAGCCGTCAACCCCGAGGAGATACGCAGTATTTT. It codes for CASRQPRGDTQYF.

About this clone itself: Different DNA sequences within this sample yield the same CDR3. The CDR3 region is CASSVGDYNEQFF. CDR3 sequence (DNA): TGTGCCAGCAGCGTAGGGGATTACAATGAGCAGTTCTTC. This chain links TRBV9 with TRBJ2-1; D is unclear. The CDR3 is 13 amino acids. The germline CDR1 and CDR2 sequences are SGDLS and YYNGEE. The V and J ends lost 0 bases and 4 bases respectively, with 5 bases between them. Full variable domain (rest looked up from reference TRBV9 and TRBJ2-1): DSGVTQTPKHLITATGQRVTLRCSPRSGDLSVYWYQQSLDQGLQFLIQYYNGEERAKGNILERFSAQQFPDLHSELNLSSLELGDSALYFCASSVGDYNEQFFGPGTRLTVL.

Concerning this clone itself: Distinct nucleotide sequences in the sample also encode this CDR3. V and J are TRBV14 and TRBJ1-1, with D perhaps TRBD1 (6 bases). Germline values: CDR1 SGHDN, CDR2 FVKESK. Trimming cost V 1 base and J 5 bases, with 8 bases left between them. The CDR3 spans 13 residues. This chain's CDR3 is CASSQARGTEAFF. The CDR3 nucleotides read TGTGCCAGCAGCCAAGCCAGGGGAACTGAAGCTTTCTTT.

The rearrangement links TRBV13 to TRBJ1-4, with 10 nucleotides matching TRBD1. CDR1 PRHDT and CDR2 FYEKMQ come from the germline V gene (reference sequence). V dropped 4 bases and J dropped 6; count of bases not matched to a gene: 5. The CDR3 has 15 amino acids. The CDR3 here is CASSSKDRGDEKLFF. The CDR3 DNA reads TGTGCCAGCAGCTCCAAGGACAGGGGGGATGAAAAACTGTTTTTT.

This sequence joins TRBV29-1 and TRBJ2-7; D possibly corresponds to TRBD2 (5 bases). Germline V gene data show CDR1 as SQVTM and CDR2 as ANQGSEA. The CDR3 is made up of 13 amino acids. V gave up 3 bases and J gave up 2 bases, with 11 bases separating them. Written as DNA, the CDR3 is TGCAGCGTTGAGGCGGGTATCCCCTACGAGCAGTACTTC. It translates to CSVEAGIPYEQYF.

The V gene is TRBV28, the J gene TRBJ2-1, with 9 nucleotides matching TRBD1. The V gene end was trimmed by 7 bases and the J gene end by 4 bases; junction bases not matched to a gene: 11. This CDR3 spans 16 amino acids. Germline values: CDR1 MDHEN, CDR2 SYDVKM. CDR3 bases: TGTGCCAGCACCTCACCCCGGGACAGGGATTACAATGAGCAGTTCTTC. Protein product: CASTSPRDRDYNEQFF.

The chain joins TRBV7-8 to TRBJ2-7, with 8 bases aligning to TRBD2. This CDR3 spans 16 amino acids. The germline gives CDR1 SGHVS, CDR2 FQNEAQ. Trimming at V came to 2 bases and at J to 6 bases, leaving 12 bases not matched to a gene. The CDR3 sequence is CASSLSPLAGDPEQYF. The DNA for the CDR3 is TGTGCCAGCAGCTTAAGTCCCCTAGCGGGCGATCCCGAGCAGTACTTC. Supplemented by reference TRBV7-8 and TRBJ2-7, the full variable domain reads GAGVSQSPRYKVAKRGQDVALRCDPISGHVSLFWYQQALGQGPEFLTYFQNEAQLDKSGLPSDRFFAERPEGSVSTLKIQRTQQEDSAVYLCASSLSPLAGDPEQYFGPGTRLTVT.

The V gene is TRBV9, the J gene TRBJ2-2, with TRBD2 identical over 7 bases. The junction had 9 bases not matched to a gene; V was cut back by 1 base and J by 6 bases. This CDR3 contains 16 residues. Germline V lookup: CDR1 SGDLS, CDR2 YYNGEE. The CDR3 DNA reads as TGTGCCAGCAGCGTATCCGCGGGAGAGGTATCCGGGGAGCTGTTTTTT. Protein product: CASSVSAGEVSGELFF. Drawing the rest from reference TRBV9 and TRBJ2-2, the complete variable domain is DSGVTQTPKHLITATGQRVTLRCSPRSGDLSVYWYQQSLDQGLQFLIQYYNGEERAKGNILERFSAQQFPDLHSELNLSSLELGDSALYFCASSVSAGEVSGELFFGEGSRLTVL.

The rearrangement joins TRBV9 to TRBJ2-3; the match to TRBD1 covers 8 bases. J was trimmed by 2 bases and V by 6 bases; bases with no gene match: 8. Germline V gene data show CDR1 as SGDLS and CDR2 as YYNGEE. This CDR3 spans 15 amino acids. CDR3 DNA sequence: TGTGCCAGCACCCAGGACAGGGATCTCACAGATACGCAGTATTTT. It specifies CASTQDRDLTDTQYF.

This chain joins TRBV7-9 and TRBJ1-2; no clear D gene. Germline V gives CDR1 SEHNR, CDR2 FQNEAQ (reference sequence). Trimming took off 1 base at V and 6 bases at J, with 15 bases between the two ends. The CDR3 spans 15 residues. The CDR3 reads CASSLVSGPSDGYTF. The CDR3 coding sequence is TGTGCCAGCAGCTTAGTTTCTGGGCCTTCGGATGGCTACACCTTC.

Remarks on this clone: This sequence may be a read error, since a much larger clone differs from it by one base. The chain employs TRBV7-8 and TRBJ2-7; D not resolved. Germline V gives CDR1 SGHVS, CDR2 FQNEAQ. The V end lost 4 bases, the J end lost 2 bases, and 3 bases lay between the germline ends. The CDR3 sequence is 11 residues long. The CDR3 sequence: CASSSPYEQYF. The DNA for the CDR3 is TGTGCCAGCAGCTCCCCCTACGAGCAGTACTTC.

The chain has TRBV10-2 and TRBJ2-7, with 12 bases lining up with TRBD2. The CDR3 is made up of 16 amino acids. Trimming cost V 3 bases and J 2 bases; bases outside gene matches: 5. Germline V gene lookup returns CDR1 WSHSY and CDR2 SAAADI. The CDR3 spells CASSDPRLAGAYEQYF. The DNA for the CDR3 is TGCGCCAGCAGTGACCCCCGACTAGCGGGAGCCTACGAGCAGTACTTC.

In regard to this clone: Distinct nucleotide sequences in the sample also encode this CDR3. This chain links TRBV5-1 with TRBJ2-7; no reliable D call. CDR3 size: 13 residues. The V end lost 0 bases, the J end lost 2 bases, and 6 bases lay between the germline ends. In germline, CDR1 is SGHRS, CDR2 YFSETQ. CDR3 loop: CASSLDRTYEQYF. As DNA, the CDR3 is TGCGCCAGCAGCTTGGATAGAACCTACGAGCAGTACTTC. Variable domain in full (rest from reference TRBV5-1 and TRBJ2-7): KAGVTQTPRYLIKTRGQQVTLSCSPISGHRSVSWYQQTPGQGLQFLFEYFSETQRNKGNFPGRFSGRQFSNSRSEMNVSTLELGDSALYLCASSLDRTYEQYFGPGTRLTVT.

CDR3 sequence: CASSQEIAQPQHF. CDR3 in DNA: TGCGCCAGCAGCCAAGAAATCGCTCAGCCCCAGCATTTT. This rearrangement joins TRBV4-1 to TRBJ1-5; unclear D gene. V was cut by 0 bases and J by 6 bases, with 6 bases left in between. Germline V gene data show CDR1 as MGHRA and CDR2 as YSYEKL. The CDR3 spans 13 residues.

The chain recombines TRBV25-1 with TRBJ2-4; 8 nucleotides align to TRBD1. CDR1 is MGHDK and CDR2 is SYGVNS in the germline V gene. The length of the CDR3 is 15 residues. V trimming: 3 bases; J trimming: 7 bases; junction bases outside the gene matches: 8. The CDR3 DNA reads TGTGCCAGCAGTGAGCGGCAGGGGGCTCGGAACATTCAGTACTTC. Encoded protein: CASSERQGARNIQYF.

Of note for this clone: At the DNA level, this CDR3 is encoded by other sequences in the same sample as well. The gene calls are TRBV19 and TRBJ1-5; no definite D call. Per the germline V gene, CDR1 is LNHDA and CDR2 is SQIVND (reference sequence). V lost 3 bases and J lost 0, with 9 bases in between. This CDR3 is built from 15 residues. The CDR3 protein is CASSIMGYSNQPQHF. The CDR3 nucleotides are TGTGCCAGTAGTATCATGGGGTATAGCAATCAGCCCCAGCATTTT.

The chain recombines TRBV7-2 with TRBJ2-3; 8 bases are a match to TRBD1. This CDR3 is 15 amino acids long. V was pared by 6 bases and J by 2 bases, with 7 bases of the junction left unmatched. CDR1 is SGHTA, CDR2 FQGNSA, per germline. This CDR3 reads CASRSTGGHTDTQYF. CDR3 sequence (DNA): TGTGCCAGCAGATCAACAGGGGGACACACAGATACGCAGTATTTT.

CDR3 sequence (DNA): TGTGCCACCAGCAGGGGCCATAACACTGAAGCTTTCTTT. Residues: CATSRGHNTEAFF. The chain has TRBV15 and TRBJ1-1; D unclear. The CDR3 is made up of 13 amino acids. Trimming pared 3 bases from V and 2 bases from J, leaving 7 bases between. The germline gives CDR1 LNHNV, CDR2 YYDKDF (reference sequence). The full variable domain, completed using reference TRBV15 and TRBJ1-1, is DAMVIQNPRYQVTQFGKPVTLSCSQTLNHNVMYWYQQKSSQAPKLLFHYYDKDFNNEADTPDNFQSRRPNTSFCFLDIRSPGLGDTAMYLCATSRGHNTEAFFGQGTRLTVV.

For the CDR3, the DNA is TGCGCCAGCAGTGTATCCCTGATGAACACTGAAGCTTTCTTT. As protein: CASSVSLMNTEAFF. This chain connects TRBV10-2 to TRBJ1-1; D is undetermined. V was pared by 4 bases and J by 0 bases, with 9 bases between. CDR3 length: 14 residues. From germline, CDR1 is WSHSY and CDR2 SAAADI.

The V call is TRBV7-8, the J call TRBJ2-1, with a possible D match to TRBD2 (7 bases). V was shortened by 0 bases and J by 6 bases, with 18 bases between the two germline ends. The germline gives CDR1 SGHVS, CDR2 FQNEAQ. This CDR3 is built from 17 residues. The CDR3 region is CASSLAEGGGRPNEQFF. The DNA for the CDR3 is TGTGCCAGCAGCTTAGCGGAGGGGGGAGGGAGACCCAATGAGCAGTTCTTC.